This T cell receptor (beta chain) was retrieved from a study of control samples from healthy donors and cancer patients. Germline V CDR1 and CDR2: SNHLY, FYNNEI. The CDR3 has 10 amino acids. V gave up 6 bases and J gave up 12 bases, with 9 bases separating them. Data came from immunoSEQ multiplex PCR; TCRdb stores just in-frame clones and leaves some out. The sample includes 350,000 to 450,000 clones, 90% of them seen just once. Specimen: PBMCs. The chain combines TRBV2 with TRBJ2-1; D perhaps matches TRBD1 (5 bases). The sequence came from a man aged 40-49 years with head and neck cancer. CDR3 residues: CASRGLGQFF. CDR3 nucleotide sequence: TGTGCCAGCAGGGGGCTGGGGCAGTTCTTC.